A single sample is the source of the 22 T cell receptor beta chains below, sequenced in a study of blood T cells in healthy people across ages. A sample-barcoded 5' primer and a J-beta primer mix were used in a second PCR of roughly 7 to 11 cycles. One entry per CDR3 protein results from TCRdb running MiXCR on the 5' RACE reads. The repertoire has hundreds of thousands of distinct CDR3 sequences, under 45% of them found once; the top ten carry about 19%. Sequencing was done on a sample of blood. These receptors came from a man aged 55 to 70 in good health.

The V and J genes are TRBV6-2 or TRBV6-3 and TRBJ1-5; 7 bases are shared with TRBD1. The germline CDR1 and CDR2 sequences are MNHEY and SVGEGT. The CDR3 length is 19 residues. V dropped 5 bases and J dropped 1; count of bases not matched to a gene: 17. DNA for the CDR3: TGTGCCAGCAGTCAGATCCGGGACAGACTTTCCCTGAGCAATCAGCCCCAGCATTTT. This gives the protein CASSQIRDRLSLSNQPQHF.

This clonotype was detected only once. This chain uses TRBV6-2 or TRBV6-3 with TRBJ2-2; D not certain. V shed 2 bases and J shed 0 bases, with 13 bases lying between them. This CDR3 region has 17 residues. The germline V gene encodes CDR1 MNHEY and CDR2 SVGEGT. Here the CDR3 reads CASSYASRLSNTGELFF. CDR3 nucleotide sequence: TGTGCCAGCAGTTACGCTTCGAGACTGTCGAACACCGGGGAGCTGTTTTTT.

Turning to this clonotype: It may be a read error: a sequence one base away is much more abundant. The rearrangement uses TRBV7-8 and TRBJ2-7; D gene uncertain. This CDR3 has 12 amino acids. The V gene lost 11 bases and the J gene lost 7 bases, with 18 bases spanning the gap. Germline-derived CDR1 and CDR2 are SGHVS and FQNEAQ. In DNA, the CDR3 is TGTGCCTTACAAAATACATACAATGAGCAGTACTTC. Amino acids: CALQNTYNEQYF.

The V call is TRBV6-5, the J call TRBJ2-1; D is perhaps TRBD2 (6 bases). The CDR3 has 11 residues. Germline assignment: CDR1 MNHEY and CDR2 SVGAGI. The V end lost 6 bases, the J end lost 15 bases, and 15 bases lay between the germline ends. The CDR3 DNA sequence: TGTGCCAGCAGGAATGGGGGGTCGCGGTTCTTC. Translation gives CASRNGGSRFF.

This chain's CDR3 is CSARGPPWSSYNEQYF. DNA of the CDR3: TGCAGTGCTAGAGGGCCACCCTGGAGCTCCTACAATGAGCAGTACTTC. The V and J genes are TRBV20-1 and TRBJ2-1, with unresolved D. The J call is doubtful: the DNA matches TRBJ2-7 better. CDR1 DFQATT and CDR2 SNEGSKA come from the germline V gene (reference sequence). There are 16 residues in the CDR3.

V and J are TRBV10-3 and TRBJ2-7, with a tentative D call TRBD1 (7 bases). In germline, CDR1 is ENHRY, CDR2 SYGVKD. CDR3 length: 13 residues. V lost 6 bases and J lost 6, with 15 bases in between. This CDR3 reads CAIRGSRGVEQYF. The CDR3 region has the DNA TGTGCCATCAGAGGATCCAGGGGGGTCGAGCAGTACTTC.

This clonotype came up many times. V and J are TRBV7-2 and TRBJ1-6; D not certain. CDR1 and CDR2 from the germline V gene are SGHTA and FQGNSA. The V gene lost 5 bases and the J gene lost 7 bases, with 6 bases spanning the gap. The CDR3 has 12 amino acids. The DNA of the CDR3 is TGTGCCAGCAGCCAGCGAAATTCACCCCTCCACTTT. It specifies CASSQRNSPLHF.

The chain is built from TRBV5-1 and TRBJ2-7; 14 bases match TRBD2. Unmatched junction bases numbered 7, after V lost 3 bases and J lost 8 bases. Germline V lookup: CDR1 SGHRS, CDR2 YFSETQ. This CDR3 is built from 15 residues. CDR3 loop: CASSSGLAGVEQQYF. CDR3 DNA: TGCGCCAGCAGCTCGGGACTAGCGGGAGTTGAACAGCAGTACTTC.

The gene calls are TRBV9 and TRBJ2-3; 9 nucleotides align to TRBD2. The V and J ends lost 4 bases and 2 bases, in that order; junction bases with no gene match: 11. The CDR3 is 17 amino acids. Looked up from germline, CDR1 is SGDLS and CDR2 is YYNGEE. CDR3 coding DNA: TGTGCCAGCAGCCCCAGACTAGCGGAGTATATCACAGATACGCAGTATTTT. Amino acid sequence: CASSPRLAEYITDTQYF.

The chain recombines TRBV9 with TRBJ2-3; 7 bases align to TRBD2. The CDR3 covers 15 residues. Trimming removed 3 bases from V and 4 bases from J; junction bases left unmatched: 8. CDR1 is SGDLS and CDR2 is YYNGEE in the germline V gene. The CDR3 bases are TGTGCCAGCAGCGGGAAAGCGGGAAACCCAGATACGCAGTATTTT. Protein sequence: CASSGKAGNPDTQYF. Looking up the rest from reference TRBV9 and TRBJ2-3 gives the full variable domain: DSGVTQTPKHLITATGQRVTLRCSPRSGDLSVYWYQQSLDQGLQFLIQYYNGEERAKGNILERFSAQQFPDLHSELNLSSLELGDSALYFCASSGKAGNPDTQYFGPGTRLTVL.

This chain links TRBV7-9 with TRBJ2-5; 8 positions match TRBD1. With the DNA end fitting TRBJ2-7 better, the J assignment may be wrong. Germline loops: CDR1 SEHNR, CDR2 FQNEAQ (reference sequence). This CDR3 comprises 15 residues. The CDR3 sequence: CASSRGQETSYEQYF. For the CDR3, the DNA is TGTGCCAGCAGCCGGGGACAGGAAACCTCCTACGAGCAGTACTTC.

This clonotype was counted ten times or more. The chain employs TRBV4-3 and TRBJ1-2, with TRBD1 as a possible D gene (5 bases). This CDR3 is 13 amino acids long. CDR1 LGHNA and CDR2 YSLEER come from the germline V gene. Trimming left V 4 bases short and J 4 bases short, with 10 bases between. The CDR3 sequence is CASSLDSSYGYTF. The CDR3, as DNA: TGCGCCAGCAGCCTCGACAGTTCCTATGGCTACACCTTC.

The chain joins TRBV7-2 to TRBJ2-1; TRBD2 aligns across 15 bases. This CDR3 has 16 residues. CDR1 and CDR2 from the germline V gene are SGHTA and FQGNSA. The J segment lost 12 bases and the V segment lost 5 bases, leaving 11 bases of the junction unmatched. This chain's CDR3 is CASSLGGLAGGRGQFF. The CDR3 DNA reads as TGTGCCAGCAGCCTAGGGGGACTAGCGGGGGGTCGGGGGCAGTTCTTC.

J is TRBJ2-1 and V is TRBV7-6, with D maybe TRBD2 (7 bases). The CDR3 consists of 18 residues. Germline values: CDR1 SGHVS, CDR2 FNYEAQ. The V end lost 2 bases, the J end lost 2 bases, and 19 bases lay between the germline ends. The CDR3 DNA reads TGTGCCAGCAGCTTATTTCCGGGGGGCGGGGGTGCCTACAATGAGCAGTTCTTC. This encodes CASSLFPGGGGAYNEQFF.

V usage is TRBV2 and J usage is TRBJ2-5, with TRBD2 matching 11 bases. CDR1 and CDR2 from the germline V gene are SNHLY and FYNNEI. The CDR3 contains 17 residues. V gave up 7 bases and J gave up 1 base; unmatched junction bases: 11. CDR3 residues: CASKRLAGGSIQETQYF. The CDR3 region has the DNA TGTGCCAGCAAGAGGCTAGCGGGGGGCTCGATCCAAGAGACCCAGTACTTC. The whole variable domain, remainder taken from reference TRBV2 and TRBJ2-5, is EPEVTQTPSHQVTQMGQEVILRCVPISNHLYFYWYRQILGQKVEFLVSFYNNEISEKSEIFDDQFSVERPDGSNFTLKIRSTKLEDSAMYFCASKRLAGGSIQETQYFGPGTRLLVL.

V gene TRBV27 combines with J gene TRBJ2-5, with TRBD2 matching over 10 bases. Germline CDR1 reads MNHEY; CDR2 reads SMNVEV (reference sequence). CDR3 length: 16 residues. V was clipped by 2 bases and J by 1 base; unmatched bases: 4. CDR3 nucleotides: TGTGCCAGCAGTTTAAGAAGCGGGGGGGCCCAAGAGACCCAGTACTTC. This gives the protein CASSLRSGGAQETQYF.

This clonotype was detected a few times. This rearrangement joins TRBV7-9 to TRBJ2-1; tentative D call: TRBD2 (5 bases). V was clipped by 5 bases and J by 6 bases, with 8 bases between them. This CDR3 region has 12 residues. Germline CDR1 reads SEHNR; CDR2 reads FQNEAQ (reference sequence). CDR3 nucleotide sequence: TGTGCCAGCAGCAGCGGACCCAATGAGCAGTTCTTC. This gives the protein CASSSGPNEQFF.

The chain employs TRBV5-1 and TRBJ2-3; D possibly corresponds to TRBD1 (6 bases). The CDR3 is 16 amino acids. Germline CDR1 reads SGHRS; CDR2 reads YFSETQ. Deletions cut 4 bases from V and 2 bases from J, with 17 bases between. CDR3 sequence: CASSGEGRQATDTQYF. CDR3 sequence (DNA): TGCGCCAGCAGCGGAGAGGGTCGACAGGCCACAGATACGCAGTATTTT.

This clonotype appeared a few times. The rearrangement joins TRBV28 to TRBJ2-5, with 9 positions matching TRBD1. The CDR3 totals 15 residues. Germline CDR1 reads MDHEN; CDR2 reads SYDVKM. The V segment lost 4 bases and the J segment 6 bases; nucleotides outside the gene matches: 9. The CDR3 nucleotides are TGTGCCAGCAGTTCCGGGGACAGGGCCCCCCAGACCCAGTACTTC. Residues: CASSSGDRAPQTQYF.

This clonotype was recorded at least ten times. This chain links TRBV4-3 with TRBJ2-4; D is perhaps TRBD1 (5 bases). Looked up from germline, CDR1 is LGHNA and CDR2 is YSLEER. With 2 bases removed from V and 1 base from J, the gap between germline ends came to 9 bases. The CDR3 has 15 residues. In nucleotides, the CDR3 is TGCGCCAGCAGCCAAACAGGAGACGCCAAAAACATTCAGTACTTC. Translating it yields CASSQTGDAKNIQYF.

The chain links TRBV12-3 or TRBV12-4 to TRBJ2-5; weak D call: TRBD1 (5 bases). The CDR3 length is 11 residues. Trimming removed 7 bases at V and 11 bases at J, with 14 bases between. This CDR3 is CASTRGDEQYF. The CDR3 nucleotides read TGTGCCAGCACTAGGGGCGATGAGCAGTACTTC.

This clonotype was counted ten times or more. The chain uses TRBV20-1 and TRBJ2-5, with 7 bases that match TRBD1. The CDR3 contains 13 residues. Germline lookup yields CDR1 DFQATT and CDR2 SNEGSKA (reference sequence). The J segment lost 1 base and the V segment lost 3 bases, leaving 2 bases of the junction unmatched. The CDR3 DNA reads as TGCAGTGCTAGGGACAGGCTCCAAGAGACCCAGTACTTC. It yields the protein CSARDRLQETQYF.